These T cell receptor beta chains were read from a single sample in a study of blood T cell repertoires in COVID-19. Method: immunoSEQ multiplex PCR; TCRdb's copy keeps in-frame clones and lacks some. Of some 340,000 clones in the sample, about 85% were seen once. Sequenced input: peripheral blood. These receptors were taken from a woman younger than 30 with acute or convalescent COVID-19. Each CDR3 is given with its conserved first and last residue. D genes are given only for firm matches. A clone size is listed for some rows: how often the clone was seen (once, few, many), or a class if it is expanded.

j_gene	len	abundance	d_gene	v_gene	CDR3nt	CDR3aa
TRBJ2-5	15	-	TRBD2	TRBV13	TGTGCCAGCAGCTTTTTAGCGGGGGGACAAGAGACCCAGTACTTC	CASSFLAGGQETQYF
TRBJ1-3	20	few	-	TRBV19	TGTGCCAGTAGTCTCCCGGAATCCACCCGCAGGGGTGGAGGTGGAAACACCATATATTTT	CASSLPESTRRGGGGNTIYF
TRBJ1-2	13	once	TRBD1	TRBV6-5	TGTGCCAGCACCACAGGGGGCGCGTATGGCTACACCTTC	CASTTGGAYGYTF
TRBJ1-2	16	-	-	TRBV4-1	TGCGCCAGCAGCCAAGACCGGGCGGGGGCAAACTATGGCTACACCTTC	CASSQDRAGANYGYTF
TRBJ1-5	14	-	-	TRBV18	TGTGCCAGCTCACCACCGAATCCGGAGCAGCCCCAGCATTTT	CASSPPNPEQPQHF
TRBJ1-4	18	-	TRBD1	TRBV7-9	TGTGCCAGCAGCTTAGGCAGGGGGCGGAGTGCAACTAATGAAAAACTGTTTTTT	CASSLGRGRSATNEKLFF
TRBJ1-2	16	-	-	TRBV9	TGTGCCAGCAGCGGGTCCTCACCCCAGTCTCGATATGGCTACACCTTC	CASSGSSPQSRYGYTF
TRBJ1-2	15	-	-	TRBV10-2	TGCGCCAGCAGGATTCCGGGACTCCGGAACTATGGCTACACCTTC	CASRIPGLRNYGYTF
TRBJ1-4	15	-	-	TRBV2	TGTGCCAGCAGGCCAAACCGGGCAACTAATGAAAAACTGTTTTTT	CASRPNRATNEKLFF
TRBJ1-2	12	-	TRBD1	TRBV29-1	TGCAGCGTTGAACGACAGGGGTATGGCTACACCTTC	CSVERQGYGYTF
TRBJ2-3	16	-	-	TRBV3-1/TRBV3-2	TGTGCCAGCAGCCAATTACCGGGACTGGAGGCGAATACGCAGTATTTT	CASSQLPGLEANTQYF